The T cell receptor (beta chain) under discussion was sequenced for a study of T cell responses to AZD1222 COVID-19 vaccine. Analysis merged second doses at about 4 or about 12 weeks. The V gene's germline CDR1 is SGHVS and CDR2 FNYEAQ. Trimming took 3 bases from V and 4 from J; bases not matched to a gene: 8. The CDR3 length is 17 residues. Assay used: immunoSEQ multiplex PCR; TCRdb lists only in-frame clones, some missing. The sample has 15,000 to 20,000 clones; roughly 79% are singletons. Sequenced material: peripheral blood, taken 28 days after the second AZD1222 dose. The chain links TRBV7-6 to TRBJ1-3; 11 nucleotides match TRBD1. The receptor's source is an adult who received the AZD1222 COVID-19 vaccine. The CDR3 sequence is CASSLGGQGAAGNTIYF. In nucleotides, the CDR3 is TGTGCCAGCAGCTTGGGAGGACAGGGGGCCGCGGGAAACACCATATATTTT.